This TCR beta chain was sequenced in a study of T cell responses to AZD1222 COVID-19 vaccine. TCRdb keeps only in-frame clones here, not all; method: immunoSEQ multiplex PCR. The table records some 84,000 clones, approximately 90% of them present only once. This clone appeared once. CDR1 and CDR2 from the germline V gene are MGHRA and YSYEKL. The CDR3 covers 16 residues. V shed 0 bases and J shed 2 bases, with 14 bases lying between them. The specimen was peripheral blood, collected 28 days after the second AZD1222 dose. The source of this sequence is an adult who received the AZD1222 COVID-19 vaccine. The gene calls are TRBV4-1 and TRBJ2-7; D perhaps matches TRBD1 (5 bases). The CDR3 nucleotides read TGCGCCAGCAGCCAAGATGGAAGCAGGGCCACCTACGAGCAGTACTTC. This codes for CASSQDGSRATYEQYF.